This T cell receptor beta chain was found in a study of cytomegalovirus exposure and HLA in healthy donors. The primer mix had 60 Vbeta and 13 Jbeta primers. The data were produced by immunoSEQ multiplex PCR, yet TCRdb's version contains in-frame clones alone and is incomplete. The sample lists some 150,000 clones, roughly 78% occurring once. Findings and caveats of the study: A prior analysis recorded that most TCR beta V segments were productive about 87% or about 30% of the time.

Trimming left V 2 bases short and J 4 bases short, with 9 bases between. Germline V gives CDR1 MGHDK, CDR2 SYGVNS. The CDR3 loop spans 14 amino acids. This clone has a handful of counts. Its antigen is unknown. The sequencing sample was made of PBMCs. The gene calls are TRBV25-1 and TRBJ2-1; tentative D call: TRBD2 (6 bases). The TCR was taken from a man aged 35 to 55 in good health and CMV-seronegative. CDR3 protein: CASSEPGGYNEQFF. The CDR3 bases are TGTGCCAGCAGTGAACCCGGGGGATACAATGAGCAGTTCTTC.